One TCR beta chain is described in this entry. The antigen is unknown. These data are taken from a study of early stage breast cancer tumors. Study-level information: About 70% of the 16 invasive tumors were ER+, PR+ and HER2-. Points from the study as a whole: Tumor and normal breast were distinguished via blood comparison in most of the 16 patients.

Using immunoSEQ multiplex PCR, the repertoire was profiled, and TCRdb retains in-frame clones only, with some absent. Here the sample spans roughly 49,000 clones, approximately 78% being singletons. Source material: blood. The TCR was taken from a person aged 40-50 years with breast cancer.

The CDR3 sequence is CASQTRGDSYEQYF. DNA for the CDR3: TGTGCCAGCCAAACACGGGGCGATTCCTACGAGCAGTACTTC. The chain employs TRBV6-5 and TRBJ2-7; D tentatively reads TRBD1 or TRBD2 (5 bases each). Germline V gene sequence: CDR1 MNHEY, CDR2 SVGAGI. V lost 8 bases and J 1 base, leaving 15 bases between the germline ends. CDR3 size: 14 residues.